Presented here are 22 T cell receptor beta chains from one specimen sequenced in a study of T cells in Graves' hyperthyroidism and ophthalmopathy (dated by TCRdb to between 2018 and 2020). Library construction relied on multiplex PCR. Sequencing used an Illumina HiSeq 2000. The TCR beta CDR3 regions were amplified from RNA transcripts. The TCR CDR3 was subjected to a first round of RT-PCR using the HTBI primer set and the Qiagen OneStep RT-PCR kit. TCRdb handled the public reads itself, with Q25 trimming in fastp and clone calling in MiXCR, and kept productive beta chains. Every distinct CDR3 protein forms one entry, paired with its most common genes and DNA. A total of under 750,000 distinct CDR3 sequences appear in this sample, roughly a sixth of them only once. The ten most abundant clones make up around 17% of the sample. The material sequenced was blood. The source is a woman in her 50s with Graves' hyperthyroidism that later progressed to Graves' ophthalmopathy.

J is TRBJ1-1 and V is TRBV6-1; D not certain. Germline V lookup: CDR1 MNHNS, CDR2 SASEGT. The CDR3 is 11 residues long. Trimming removed 4 bases from V and 4 bases from J, with 4 bases in between. CDR3 nucleotides: TGTGCCAGCAGTGGATTCACTGAAGCTTTCTTT. This encodes CASSGFTEAFF.

This chain uses TRBV29-1 with TRBJ2-6; D uncertain. The V end lost 6 bases, the J end lost 0 bases, and 9 bases lay between the germline ends. Germline V gene data show CDR1 as SQVTM and CDR2 as ANQGSEA. The CDR3 runs to 14 residues. The CDR3 protein is CSVNLGSGANVLTF. As DNA, the CDR3 is TGCAGCGTCAATCTCGGCTCTGGGGCCAACGTCCTGACTTTC.

The chain carries TRBV15 and TRBJ1-5, with D unresolved. The CDR3 runs to 16 residues. The germline V gene encodes CDR1 LNHNV and CDR2 YYDKDF (reference sequence). V lost 0 bases and J 0 bases, leaving 9 bases between the germline ends. CDR3 bases: TGTGCCACCAGCAGAGATCGTGGCAATAGCAATCAGCCCCAGCATTTT. Translated, it gives CATSRDRGNSNQPQHF.

This clonotype was seen at least ten times. Compared with germline, one end of the junction differs, possibly owing to a read error. The CDR3 DNA is TGTGCCAGCAGCTTAGAGGTCGGGCAGCCCCAGCATTTT. Protein: CASSLEVGQPQHF. The chain couples TRBV5-1 to TRBJ1-5; D not certain. Per the germline V gene, CDR1 is SGHRS and CDR2 is YFSETQ. The CDR3 spans 13 residues.

This clonotype was recorded many times. This chain joins TRBV5-1 and TRBJ2-3; D remains unclear. Trimming took off 0 bases at V and 4 bases at J, with 9 bases between the two ends. From germline, CDR1 is SGHRS and CDR2 YFSETQ. CDR3 length: 14 residues. CDR3: CASSLAGDPDTQYF. In nucleotides, the CDR3 is TGCGCCAGCAGCTTGGCGGGTGACCCAGATACGCAGTATTTT.

This clonotype was found a few times. The rearrangement uses TRBV5-4 and TRBJ1-6; no clear D gene. Trimming removed 4 bases from V and 10 bases from J, with 18 bases in between. The germline CDR1 and CDR2 sequences are SGHNT and YYREEE (reference sequence). The CDR3 extends over 15 amino acids. In nucleotides, the CDR3 is TGTGCCAGCAGCAAAATGAGGGAAAATCGGTCACCCCTCCACTTT. This encodes CASSKMRENRSPLHF.

J is TRBJ2-5 and V is TRBV5-1; D might be TRBD1 or TRBD2, each matching 5 bases. CDR1 is SGHRS and CDR2 is YFSETQ in the germline V gene. The V and J ends lost 3 bases and 5 bases respectively, with 26 bases between them. The CDR3 is 18 residues long. This CDR3 reads CASSWGLGRIEEGETQYF. The CDR3 nucleotides read TGCGCCAGCAGCTGGGGGTTAGGACGGATTGAAGAGGGGGAGACCCAGTACTTC. Together with reference TRBV5-1 and TRBJ2-5, the CDR3 gives the full variable domain: KAGVTQTPRYLIKTRGQQVTLSCSPISGHRSVSWYQQTPGQGLQFLFEYFSETQRNKGNFPGRFSGRQFSNSRSEMNVSTLELGDSALYLCASSWGLGRIEEGETQYFGPGTRLLVL.

V and J are TRBV19 and TRBJ1-2; D gene ambiguous. Germline V gene lookup returns CDR1 LNHDA and CDR2 SQIVND (reference sequence). This CDR3 has 15 residues. V was trimmed by 5 bases and J by 4 bases, leaving 17 bases between them. The CDR3 DNA follows: TGTGCCAGTAGTTCTCCGGCAGGAGGAGGCTATGGCTACACCTTC. It yields the protein CASSSPAGGGYGYTF.

This clonotype has a count of ten or more. The chain combines TRBV2 with TRBJ2-1; tentative D call: TRBD1 (6 bases). Deletions cut 7 bases from V and 1 base from J, with 17 bases between. The V gene's germline CDR1 is SNHLY and CDR2 FYNNEI. The CDR3 totals 16 residues. DNA for the CDR3: TGTGCCAGCACCCTGCCCAAGGGGGTTTCCTACAATGAGCAGTTCTTC. Translated: CASTLPKGVSYNEQFF.

This clonotype was seen repeatedly, ten times or more. This chain uses TRBV7-2 with TRBJ2-3; TRBD2 matches at 13 bases. After removal of 5 bases from V and 5 bases from J, the junction contained 4 bases not matched to a gene. The CDR3 runs 15 residues. Germline values: CDR1 SGHTA, CDR2 FQGNSA. CDR3: CASSPGTSGVDTQYF. DNA of the CDR3: TGTGCCAGCAGCCCCGGGACTAGCGGGGTAGATACGCAGTATTTT.

The chain uses TRBV12-3 or TRBV12-4 and TRBJ1-2; 9 nucleotides agree with TRBD1. This CDR3 is built from 15 residues. The junction had 6 bases not matched to a gene; V was cut back by 6 bases and J by 1 base. CDR3: CASSRDREVNYGYTF. CDR3 nucleotide sequence: TGTGCCAGCAGCCGGGACAGGGAAGTTAACTATGGCTACACCTTC.

This clonotype was seen ten or more times. The chain links TRBV30 to TRBJ1-2; no clear D gene. The CDR3 contains 13 residues. Per the germline V gene, CDR1 is GTSNPN and CDR2 is SVGIG (reference sequence). V lost 2 bases, J lost 4 bases, and 11 bases lay in between. In DNA form, the CDR3 reads TGTGCCTGGAGTTTTCAGGAAATCTATGGCTACACCTTC. Protein: CAWSFQEIYGYTF.

The table lists this clonotype with many counts. The genes are TRBV7-9 and TRBJ1-2; possible D gene TRBD1, 5 bases. The V gene's germline CDR1 is SEHNR and CDR2 FQNEAQ (reference sequence). The CDR3 covers 13 residues. V was clipped by 1 base and J by 7 bases, with 10 bases between them. The CDR3 DNA is TGTGCCAGCAGCTTAGGGACATCGACTGGCTACACCTTC. Translating it yields CASSLGTSTGYTF.

Many counts were recorded for this clonotype. This chain uses TRBV11-2 with TRBJ2-1; 8 positions match TRBD2. Germline assignment: CDR1 SGHAT and CDR2 FQNNGV. The ends lost 1 base at V and 9 bases at J; junction bases unmatched: 8. This CDR3 contains 15 residues. This CDR3 reads CASSLAGGRSSEQFF. The CDR3 DNA follows: TGTGCCAGCAGCTTAGCGGGGGGGCGCAGTAGTGAGCAGTTCTTC.

This clonotype came up once. The chain recombines TRBV6-1 with TRBJ1-3; D call uncertain. V gave up 11 bases and J gave up 0 bases, with 14 bases separating them. CDR3 size: 14 residues. The germline V gene encodes CDR1 MNHNS and CDR2 SASEGT. The CDR3 DNA is TGTGCCGGGTCAACGCCAGACTCTGGAAACACCATATATTTT. Residues: CAGSTPDSGNTIYF.

The chain uses TRBV11-2 and TRBJ2-1; TRBD2 aligns across 11 bases. Germline V gene data show CDR1 as SGHAT and CDR2 as FQNNGV. This CDR3 is 19 amino acids long. Trimming took 5 bases from V and 2 from J; bases not matched to a gene: 14. CDR3: CASSLSLSSGRFPYNEQFF. As DNA, the CDR3 is TGTGCCAGCAGCCTAAGCCTTTCTAGCGGGAGGTTTCCCTACAATGAGCAGTTCTTC.

This clonotype showed up just a few times. This CDR3 is CASSSRSGGAAEQFF. Written as DNA, the CDR3 is TGTGCCAGCAGCTCAAGGAGCGGGGGGGCCGCTGAGCAGTTCTTC. V gene TRBV5-5 combines with J gene TRBJ2-1; TRBD2 aligns across 10 bases. V was clipped by 3 bases and J by 9 bases; unmatched bases: 9. From germline, CDR1 is SGHKS and CDR2 YYEKEE (reference sequence). The CDR3 consists of 15 residues.

This clonotype was observed a handful of times. V is TRBV12-3 or TRBV12-4 and J is TRBJ2-2; D is uncertain. V was pared by 0 bases and J by 4 bases, with 6 bases between. The CDR3 loop spans 14 amino acids. Here the CDR3 reads CASSLASITGELFF. The CDR3 DNA sequence: TGTGCCAGCAGTTTAGCCAGCATCACCGGGGAGCTGTTTTTT.

About this clonotype: Since a much larger clone is just one base distant, this may be a read error. J is TRBJ2-6 and V is TRBV11-2; D is unclear. In germline, CDR1 is SGHAT, CDR2 FQNNGV. The CDR3 extends over 13 amino acids. The chain's CDR3 is CVSSPLGANVLTF. The DNA of the CDR3 is TGTGTCAGCAGCCCGCTTGGGGCCAACGTCCTGACTTTC.

The genes are TRBV7-6 and TRBJ2-7; 11 positions match TRBD2. From germline, CDR1 is SGHVS and CDR2 FNYEAQ. The CDR3 covers 16 residues. V shed 1 base, J shed 5 bases, and the junction held 7 bases outside the gene matches. The CDR3 is CASSLVPSGGSNEQYF. CDR3 DNA: TGTGCCAGCAGCTTAGTCCCTAGCGGGGGGAGTAACGAGCAGTACTTC. The variable domain in full, with the rest retrieved from reference TRBV7-6 and TRBJ2-7, is GAGVSQSPRYKVTKRGQDVALRCDPISGHVSLYWYRQALGQGPEFLTYFNYEAQQDKSGLPNDRFSAERPEGSISTLTIQRTEQRDSAMYRCASSLVPSGGSNEQYFGPGTRLTVT.

This clonotype was seen only a few times. The chain employs TRBV6-2 or TRBV6-3 and TRBJ1-1; 7 bases match TRBD1. The CDR3 has 13 residues. Trimming took 2 bases from V and 6 from J; bases not matched to a gene: 3. The germline CDR1 and CDR2 sequences are MNHEY and SVGEGT. The DNA of the CDR3 is TGTGCCAGCAGTTACGACAGGGTCGCTGAAGCTTTCTTT. Its translation: CASSYDRVAEAFF.

In its sample, this clonotype was seen a few times. The gene calls are TRBV7-8 and TRBJ1-5, with D maybe TRBD1 (5 bases). This CDR3 region has 15 residues. Deletions cut 1 base from V and 0 bases from J, with 7 bases between. Germline V gene sequence: CDR1 SGHVS, CDR2 FQNEAQ. CDR3 region: CASSLGTHSNQPQHF. The DNA for the CDR3 is TGTGCCAGCAGCTTAGGGACACATAGCAATCAGCCCCAGCATTTT.